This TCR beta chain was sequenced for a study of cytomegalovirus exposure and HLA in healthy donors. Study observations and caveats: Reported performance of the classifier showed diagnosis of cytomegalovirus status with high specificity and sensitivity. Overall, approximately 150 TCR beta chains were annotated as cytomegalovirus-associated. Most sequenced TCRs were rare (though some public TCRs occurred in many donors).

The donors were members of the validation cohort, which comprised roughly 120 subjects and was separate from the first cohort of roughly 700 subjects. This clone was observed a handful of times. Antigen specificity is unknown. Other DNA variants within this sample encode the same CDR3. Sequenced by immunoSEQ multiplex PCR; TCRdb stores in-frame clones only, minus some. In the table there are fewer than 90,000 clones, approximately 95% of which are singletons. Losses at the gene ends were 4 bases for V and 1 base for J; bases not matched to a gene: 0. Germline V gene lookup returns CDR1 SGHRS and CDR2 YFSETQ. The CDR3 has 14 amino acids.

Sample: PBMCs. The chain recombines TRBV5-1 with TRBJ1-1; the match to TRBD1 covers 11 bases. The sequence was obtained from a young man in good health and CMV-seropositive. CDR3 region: CASSGTGGNTEAFF. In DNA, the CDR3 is TGCGCCAGCAGCGGGACAGGGGGGAACACTGAAGCTTTCTTT. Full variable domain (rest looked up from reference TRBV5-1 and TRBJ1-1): KAGVTQTPRYLIKTRGQQVTLSCSPISGHRSVSWYQQTPGQGLQFLFEYFSETQRNKGNFPGRFSGRQFSNSRSEMNVSTLELGDSALYLCASSGTGGNTEAFFGQGTRLTVV.